This T cell receptor beta chain was obtained from a study of T-cell reconstitution after alpha-beta-depleted transplantation in children. TCRbeta library construction was performed incorporating unique molecular identifiers. TCRdb redid the calling of the PCR reads with MiXCR, one entry per CDR3 protein. The sample lists over 400,000 distinct CDR3 sequences, roughly an eighth occurring once. The CDR3 is 15 residues long. V lost 4 bases, J lost 0 bases, and 12 bases lay in between. Germline CDR1 reads SNHLY; CDR2 reads FYNNEI. This specimen was PBMCs from the stem cell graft donor, taken from the stem cell graft. This sequence originates from a human donor who donated a stem cell graft to a child with combined immunodeficiency. V is TRBV2 and J is TRBJ2-5; perhaps TRBD1 as D (7 bases). The CDR3 region has the DNA TGTGCCAGCAGTGTGCGCGGGACAGACCAAGAGACCCAGTACTTC. This gives the protein CASSVRGTDQETQYF.